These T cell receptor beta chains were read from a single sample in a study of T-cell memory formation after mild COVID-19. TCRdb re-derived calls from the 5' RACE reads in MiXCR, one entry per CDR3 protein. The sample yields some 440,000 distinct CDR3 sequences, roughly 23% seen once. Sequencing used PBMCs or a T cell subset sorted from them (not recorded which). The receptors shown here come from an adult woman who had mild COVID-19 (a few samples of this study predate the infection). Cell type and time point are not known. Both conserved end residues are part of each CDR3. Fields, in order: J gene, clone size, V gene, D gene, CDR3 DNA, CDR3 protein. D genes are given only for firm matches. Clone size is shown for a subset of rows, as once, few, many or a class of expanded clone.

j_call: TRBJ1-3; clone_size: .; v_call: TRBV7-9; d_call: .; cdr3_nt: TGTGCCAGCAGCTTAGGTCGGGTCAACACCATATATTTT; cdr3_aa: CASSLGRVNTIYF
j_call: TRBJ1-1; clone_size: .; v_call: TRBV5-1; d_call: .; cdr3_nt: TGCGCCAGCAGCTTGGTGTCTGGGGGCGGCGCTGAAGCTTTCTTT; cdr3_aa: CASSLVSGGGAEAFF
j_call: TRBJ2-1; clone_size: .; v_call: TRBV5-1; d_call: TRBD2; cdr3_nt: TGCGCCAGCAGCGCGGGGGGACCCTACAATGAGCAGTTCTTC; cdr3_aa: CASSAGGPYNEQFF
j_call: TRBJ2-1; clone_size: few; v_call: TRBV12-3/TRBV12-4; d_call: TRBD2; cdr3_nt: TGTGCCAGCAGTTTTAGCGGGAGGGGTAATGAGCAGTTCTTC; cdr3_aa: CASSFSGRGNEQFF
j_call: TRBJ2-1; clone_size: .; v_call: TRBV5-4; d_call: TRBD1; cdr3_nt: TGTGCCAGCAGAAAAAGGCCGGACAGGGCCTACAATGAGCAGTTCTTC; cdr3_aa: CASRKRPDRAYNEQFF
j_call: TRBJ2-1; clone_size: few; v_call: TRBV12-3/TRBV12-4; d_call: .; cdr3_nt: TGTGCCAGCAGTTTTCTTGCAGGGAATGGGCAGTTCTTC; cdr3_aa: CASSFLAGNGQFF
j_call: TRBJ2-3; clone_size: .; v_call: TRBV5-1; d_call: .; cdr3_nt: TGCGCCAGCAGCTTGGCCAAGGCGGCAGATACGCAGTATTTT; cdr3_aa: CASSLAKAADTQYF
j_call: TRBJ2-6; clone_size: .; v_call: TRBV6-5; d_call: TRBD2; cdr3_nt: TGTGCCAGCGCGGGGGACTCCTCTGGGGCCAACGTCCTGACTTTC; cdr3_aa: CASAGDSSGANVLTF
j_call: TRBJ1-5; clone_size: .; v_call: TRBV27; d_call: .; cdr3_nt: TGTGCCAGCAGTTGGGGGGGAGGCAATCAGCCCCAGCATTTT; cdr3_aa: CASSWGGGNQPQHF
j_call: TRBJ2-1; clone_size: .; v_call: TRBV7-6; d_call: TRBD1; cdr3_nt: TGTGCCAGCAGCTTTAGACAGGGGGCCATCAATGAGCAGTTCTTC; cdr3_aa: CASSFRQGAINEQFF
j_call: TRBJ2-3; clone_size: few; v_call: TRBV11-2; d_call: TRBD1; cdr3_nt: TGTGCCAGCAGCTTAGATCCTCGGTTGACAGGGTCCGATACGCAGTATTTT; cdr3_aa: CASSLDPRLTGSDTQYF
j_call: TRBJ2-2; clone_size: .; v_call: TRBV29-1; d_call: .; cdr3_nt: TGCAGCGTCCGAGGGGGGACAAGGGACACCGGGGAGCTGTTTTTT; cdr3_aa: CSVRGGTRDTGELFF
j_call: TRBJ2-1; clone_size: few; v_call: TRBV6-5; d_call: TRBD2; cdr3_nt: TGTGCCAGCAGCCAAGCGGGAGGGCCCGGGAATGAGCAGTTCTTC; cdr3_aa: CASSQAGGPGNEQFF
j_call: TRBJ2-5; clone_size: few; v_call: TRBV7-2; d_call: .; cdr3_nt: TGTGCCAGCAGCTTCAAAGCGGCCAATCGAGAGACCCAGTACTTC; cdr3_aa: CASSFKAANRETQYF
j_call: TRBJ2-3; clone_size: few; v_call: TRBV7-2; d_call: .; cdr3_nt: TGTGCCAGCAGCTTCCGGGTGACAGATACGCAGTATTTT; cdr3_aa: CASSFRVTDTQYF
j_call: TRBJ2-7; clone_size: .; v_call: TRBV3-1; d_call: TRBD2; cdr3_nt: TGTGCCAGCAGAGCCCTCAGCGGGAGGTATGACGAGCAGTACTTC; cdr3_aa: CASRALSGRYDEQYF
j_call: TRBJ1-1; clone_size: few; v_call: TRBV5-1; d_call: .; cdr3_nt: TGCGCCAGCAGCTTAGACCCGGGAGCATCGGCTTTCTTT; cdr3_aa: CASSLDPGASAFF
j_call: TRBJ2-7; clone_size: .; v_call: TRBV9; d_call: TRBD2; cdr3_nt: TGTGCCAGCAGCGTAGATCTAGCGGGGTCTATCGACGAGCAGTACTTC; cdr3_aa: CASSVDLAGSIDEQYF
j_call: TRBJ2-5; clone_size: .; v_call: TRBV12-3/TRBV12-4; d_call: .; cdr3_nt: TGTGCCAGCAGTTTAGCGGCAGCCCAAGAGACCCAGTACTTC; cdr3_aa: CASSLAAAQETQYF
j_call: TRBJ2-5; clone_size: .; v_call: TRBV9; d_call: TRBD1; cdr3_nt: TGTGCCAGCAGCGTAGGAAACAGGGGTCTGGAGACCCAGTACTTC; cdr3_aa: CASSVGNRGLETQYF
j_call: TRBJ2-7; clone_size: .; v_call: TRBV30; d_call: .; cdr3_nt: TGTGCCTGGAGAAGCCCCTACGAGCAGTACTTC; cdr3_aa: CAWRSPYEQYF
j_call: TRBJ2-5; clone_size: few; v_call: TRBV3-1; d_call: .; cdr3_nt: TGTGCCAGCAGCCAAGAGGGTAGGAAAGAGACCCAGTACTTC; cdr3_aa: CASSQEGRKETQYF
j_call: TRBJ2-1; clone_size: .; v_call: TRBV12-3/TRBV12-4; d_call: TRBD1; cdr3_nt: TGTGCCAGCATTCCCCGGGACAGCTACAATGAGCAGTTCTTC; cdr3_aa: CASIPRDSYNEQFF
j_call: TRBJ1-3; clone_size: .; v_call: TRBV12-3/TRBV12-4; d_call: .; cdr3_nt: TGTGCCAGCAGGCCCGGTGGGGAGCGAAACACCATATATTTT; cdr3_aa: CASRPGGERNTIYF
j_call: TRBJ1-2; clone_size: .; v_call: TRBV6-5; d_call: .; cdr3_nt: TGTGCCAGCACCAATCAGGGGAGCTTTGGCTACACCTTC; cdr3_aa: CASTNQGSFGYTF
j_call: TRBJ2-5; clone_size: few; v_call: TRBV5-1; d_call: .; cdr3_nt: TGCGCCAGCAGCTTGGTGCGGCAAGAAAAAGAGACCCAGTACTTC; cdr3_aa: CASSLVRQEKETQYF
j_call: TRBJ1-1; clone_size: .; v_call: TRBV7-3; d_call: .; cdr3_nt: TGTGCCAGCAGGTCGACACACCTGAACACTGAAGCTTTCTTT; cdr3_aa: CASRSTHLNTEAFF
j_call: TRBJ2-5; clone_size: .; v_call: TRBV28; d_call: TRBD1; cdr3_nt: TGTGCCAGCAGTATCCAGACAGGGGGTCAGACCCAGTACTTC; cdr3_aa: CASSIQTGGQTQYF
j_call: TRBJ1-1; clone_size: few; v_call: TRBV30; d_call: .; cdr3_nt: TGTGCCTGGAGTTGGGACCCCGGAAACACTGAAGCTTTCTTT; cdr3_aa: CAWSWDPGNTEAFF
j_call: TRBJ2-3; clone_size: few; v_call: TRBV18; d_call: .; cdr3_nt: TGTGCCAGCTCACCACTTTCCGGGCCCACAGATACGCAGTATTTT; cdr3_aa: CASSPLSGPTDTQYF
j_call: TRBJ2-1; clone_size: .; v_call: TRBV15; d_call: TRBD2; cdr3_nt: TGTGCCACCAGCAGAGAAGAGTCTCTAGCGGGGGCCCCCTCCTACAATGAGCAGTTCTTC; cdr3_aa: CATSREESLAGAPSYNEQFF
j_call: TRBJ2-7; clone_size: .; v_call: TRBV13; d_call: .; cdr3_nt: TGTGCCAGCAGCCCGAGAGGGTCAGGTATATACGAGCAGTACTTC; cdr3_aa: CASSPRGSGIYEQYF
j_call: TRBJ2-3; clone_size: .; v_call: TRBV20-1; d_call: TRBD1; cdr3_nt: TGCAGTGCTAGATCGGGGGACAGGAACACAGATACGCAGTATTTT; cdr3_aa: CSARSGDRNTDTQYF
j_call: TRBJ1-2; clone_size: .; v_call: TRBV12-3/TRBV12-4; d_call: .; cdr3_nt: TGTGCCAGCACCCGGGGGTCGTTCTATGGCTACACCTTC; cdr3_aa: CASTRGSFYGYTF
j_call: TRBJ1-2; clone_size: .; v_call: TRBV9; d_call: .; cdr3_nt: TGTGCCAGCAGCGTAGCCCGGACAGCAACCTATGGCTACACCTTC; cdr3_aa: CASSVARTATYGYTF
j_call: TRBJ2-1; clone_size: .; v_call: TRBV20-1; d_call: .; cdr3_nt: TGCAGTGCTAGGCCTGACTCCAGGAATGAGCAGTTCTTC; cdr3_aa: CSARPDSRNEQFF
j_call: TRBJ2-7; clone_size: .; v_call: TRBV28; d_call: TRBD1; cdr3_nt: TGTGCCAGCAGCCTCGGGACAGGGGGCGCGAGGGCTGTGATCTACGAGCAGTACTTC; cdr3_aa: CASSLGTGGARAVIYEQYF
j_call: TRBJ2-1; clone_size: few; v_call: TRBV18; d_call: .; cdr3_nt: TGTGCCAGCTCAATGGACAGCTCCTACAATGAGCAGTTCTTC; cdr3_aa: CASSMDSSYNEQFF
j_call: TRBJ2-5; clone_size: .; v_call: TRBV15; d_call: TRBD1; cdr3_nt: TGTGCCACCAGCAGAGCCTCAGGGGGTAGGGAGACCCAGTACTTC; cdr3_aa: CATSRASGGRETQYF
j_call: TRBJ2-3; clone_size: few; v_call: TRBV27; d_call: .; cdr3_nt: TGTGCCAGCAGTCAAGATAGGAGGATGGATACGCAGTATTTT; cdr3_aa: CASSQDRRMDTQYF
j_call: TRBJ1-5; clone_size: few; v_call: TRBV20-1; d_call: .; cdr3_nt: TGCAGTGCTAGACTAAACAACCCTGGGCAGGGCACCTATCAGCCCCAGCATTTT; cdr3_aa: CSARLNNPGQGTYQPQHF
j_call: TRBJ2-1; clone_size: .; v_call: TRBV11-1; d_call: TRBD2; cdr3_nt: TGTGCCAGCAGCTTAAACGCGGGGGGGGTCTCCTACAATGAGCAGTTCTTC; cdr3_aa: CASSLNAGGVSYNEQFF
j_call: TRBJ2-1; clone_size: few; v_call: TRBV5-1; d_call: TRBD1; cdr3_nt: TGCGCCAGCAGCTTGGGAGACAGGGGTCCCTACAATGAGCAGTTCTTC; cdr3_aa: CASSLGDRGPYNEQFF
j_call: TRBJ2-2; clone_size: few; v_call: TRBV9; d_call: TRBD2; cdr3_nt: TGTGCCAGCAGCGTAGCTACTAGCGGGGGCGCGACCGGGGAGCTGTTTTTT; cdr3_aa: CASSVATSGGATGELFF
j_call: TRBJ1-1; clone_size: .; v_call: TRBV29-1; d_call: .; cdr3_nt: TGCAGCGCTTGTTCGCAGGGGCGGACTGAAGCTTTCTTT; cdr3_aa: CSACSQGRTEAFF
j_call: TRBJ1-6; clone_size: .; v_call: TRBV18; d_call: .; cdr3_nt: TGTGCCAGCTCACTTCAGCGCCTCTCCTATAATTCACCCCTCCACTTT; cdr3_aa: CASSLQRLSYNSPLHF
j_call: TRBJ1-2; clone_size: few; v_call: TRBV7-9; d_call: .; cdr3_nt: TGTGCCAGCAGAATCCAAGGGACCTCTAACTATGGCTACACCTTC; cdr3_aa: CASRIQGTSNYGYTF